This T cell receptor beta chain comes out of a study of vaccination and CD4 T cells after COVID-19 (dated by TCRdb to 2021 to 2024). In terms of the full investigation: In the convalescent cohort there were six males and four females, among whom were two Hispanic individuals, seven Caucasians, two Asians and one multiracial person. Participants got two doses of the Pfizer-BioNTech BNT162b2 vaccine (n=8) or two doses of the Moderna mRNA-1273 vaccine (n=2). Post-COVID blood samples from convalescent patients were collected a median of about 110 days after diagnosis, with a range of roughly 30 to 170 days. Post-vaccine blood samples were collected a median of approximately 72 days after the second vaccine dose, ranging from about 13 to 241 days. Overlapping spike peptide pools from SARS-CoV-2 and from the common cold coronaviruses HCoV-NL63, HCoV-OC43 and HCoV-229E were used as culture stimuli. Control cultures used a CEFX viral epitope pool as positive control, an HIV-1 Nef peptide pool as negative control, or no peptide. In 10 COVID-19 convalescent patients and a handful of infection-naive healthy vaccine recipients, researchers compared the spike-specific CD4+ TCR repertoire from before mRNA vaccination with the repertoire from after. Memory CD4+ T cell crossreactivity between SARS-CoV-2 and common cold coronavirus spike proteins was assessed at the TCR clonotype level in an earlier paper using these donors. The paper's findings and limits, for the study overall: Only a relatively small number of convalescent patients were included in the study, and early timepoints following natural infection were not analyzed. Of the vaccine-specific clones in convalescent patients, 304 of 307, or nearly all, reacted only to SARS-CoV-2 spike and did not cross-react with common cold coronaviruses. The median count of SARS-CoV-2-reactive clonotypes went up from some 23 after infection to about 41 after vaccination, although the change was not significant. In convalescent patients, a median roughly 87% of post-vaccine SARS-CoV-2-reactive clones were detected only after vaccination, and vaccine-specific priming was suggested by this finding.

The library came from PCR. TCR sequencing of DNA from cultured CD4+ T cells used the Oncomine TCR Beta short-read assay at the Johns Hopkins FTIC core. The QIAamp micro DNA kit was used to extract genomic DNA from the cultured CD4+ T cells. Oncomine TCR Beta libraries made from cultured CD4+ T cells were pooled using unique dual indexes and sequenced on an Illumina iSeq 100. As for how the authors treated the data: Non-productive sequences were removed, and CDR3s that did not start with C, did not end with F or W, or were shorter than 7 amino acids were discarded. Antigen-specific clonotypes were identified with the MANAFEST web application by comparing peptide-stimulated wells with reference and other culture wells. An FDR below 0.05, an odds ratio above 5, and a productive frequency above 0.1% in at least two of three replicate wells were required for clones to be considered positive. A clonotype was classed as cross-reactive if the clonotype showed significant expansion both in SARS-CoV-2 spike wells and in at least one common cold coronavirus spike condition. Using R version 3.6.1, CDR3 homology was evaluated through Levenshtein distances (stringdist) along with unrooted phylogenetic trees (ape). TCRdb redid the processing of the public reads, applying fastp at Q25 and MiXCR, and retained in-frame beta chains. Entries that share a CDR3 protein sequence are merged under the most common genes and DNA. The V and J calls and clone size come from TCRdb's table, not from the authors' own analysis. This sample has some 7,000 distinct CDR3 sequences in its table, and 51% of those were observed once. The top ten constitute under 55% of the sample.

The treatment or condition label, as the study defines it: approximately nine-day PBMC culture with coronavirus spike peptide pools or control peptides (ViraFEST assay). CD4+ T cells from unexposed donors were collected before the COVID-19 pandemic (2011-2018). The ViraFEST assay, used in the study, expanded antigen-specific T cells with peptide pools and then identified the expanded clonotypes through TCR sequencing. Each well held 2 million to 2.5 million PBMCs cultured with 9 to 10 ug/ml peptide pools in IMDM containing around 5.5% human AB serum and 9 to 10 IU/ml IL-2. Half of the culture medium was replaced with fresh IL-2-containing medium on days 3 and 7. After around 11 days of culture, CD4+ T cells were isolated by negative selection using the EasySep CD4+ T cell isolation kit. As far as cell numbers permitted, CD4+ T cells from unexposed donors were tested for reactivity against SARS-CoV-2 S and N as well as four spike pools from common cold coronaviruses. Ficoll-Paque Plus gradient centrifugation was used to isolate PBMCs from whole blood, and the isolated PBMCs were then either used fresh or cryopreserved at -140C. Culture conditions were generally each tested in triplicate wells. Leukapheresis product for the unexposed donors was bought commercially.

In regard to this clonotype: Its antigen remains undetermined. It has no much larger one-base neighbor in the sample; base qualities were not kept.

CDR1 MNHNS and CDR2 SASEGT are derived from the germline V gene. For this chain, trimming is 5 bases at the V end and 1 base at the J end, and the number of junction bases without a gene match is 8. Its CDR3 holds 16 amino acids, cysteine through phenylalanine. The DNA shown is the 48-base CDR3, in frame from base 1. Sequencing was done on a sample of CD4+ T cells from blood, cultured in vitro. This TCR came from a human donor in good health. The sequence is built from TRBV6-1 and TRBJ1-5; a stretch of 7 junction bases matches TRBD1. For the CDR3, the sequence is CASSPLDRASNQPQHF. In nucleotide form, the sequence is TGTGCCAGCAGTCCGCTAGACAGGGCGAGCAATCAGCCCCAGCATTTT.